Following are 9 T cell receptor beta chains from one sample sequenced in a study of early T cells in non-severe SARS-CoV-2 infection. TCRdb ran MiXCR on the 5' RACE reads and lists one entry per CDR3 protein. The sample carries 37,000 or so distinct CDR3 sequences, approximately 5% recorded once. The sequenced sample consisted of whole blood. The receptor source for this set is an adult who was a healthcare worker with PCR-confirmed SARS-CoV-2 infection or an uninfected control (not recorded which).

This clonotype was observed a few times. The V gene is TRBV10-3, the J gene TRBJ2-5, with a weak D call TRBD2 (6 bases). Germline V lookup: CDR1 ENHRY, CDR2 SYGVKD. V dropped 5 bases and J dropped 4 bases, with 17 bases sitting between them. The CDR3 has 15 residues. The DNA for the CDR3 is TGTGCCATCAGTTCCGGCCCCCCCGGGGGAGAGACCCAGTACTTC. It encodes CAISSGPPGGETQYF.

This clonotype was seen a handful of times. This rearrangement joins TRBV20-1 to TRBJ2-1, with D unresolved. This CDR3 has 16 amino acids. Trimming took off 0 bases at V and 3 bases at J, with 15 bases between the two ends. Germline V gene sequence: CDR1 DFQATT, CDR2 SNEGSKA (reference sequence). CDR3 sequence reads: CSARDPARDHYNEQFF. CDR3 nucleotide sequence: TGCAGTGCTAGAGATCCGGCTAGGGATCACTACAATGAGCAGTTCTTC.

This clonotype was counted many times. The genes are TRBV3-1 and TRBJ2-1, with D perhaps matching TRBD2 (6 bases). Germline lookup yields CDR1 LGHDT and CDR2 YNNKEL (reference sequence). V was clipped by 1 base and J by 3 bases, with 25 bases between them. The CDR3 has 20 amino acids. The CDR3 DNA follows: TGTGCCAGCAGCCAAGTTTTTATCGGTTATGGCGGGAAGAACTACAATGAGCAGTTCTTC. Its translation: CASSQVFIGYGGKNYNEQFF.

The chain links TRBV7-3 to TRBJ1-1; tentatively, D is TRBD1 (6 bases). Looked up from germline, CDR1 is SGHTA and CDR2 is FQGTGA. Trimming stripped 5 bases from V and 6 bases from J, with 16 bases between. This CDR3 is built from 14 residues. CDR3 amino acids: CASSQDSGRAEAFF. DNA for the CDR3: TGTGCCAGCAGCCAGGACAGTGGGAGGGCTGAAGCTTTCTTT.

This clonotype was seen at least ten times. J is TRBJ2-7 and V is TRBV10-3, with 9 nucleotides matching TRBD1. This CDR3 region has 16 residues. Germline V gene data show CDR1 as ENHRY and CDR2 as SYGVKD. The V and J ends lost 2 bases and 5 bases, in that order; junction bases with no gene match: 10. The CDR3: CAISEAPGTGRDEQYF. As DNA, the CDR3 is TGTGCCATCAGTGAGGCCCCCGGGACAGGGAGGGACGAGCAGTACTTC.

This clonotype was picked up many times. CDR3 sequence reads: CASRQRPNTGELFF. Written as DNA, the CDR3 is TGTGCCAGCAGACAGCGTCCGAACACCGGGGAGCTGTTTTTT. The chain employs TRBV2 and TRBJ2-2; no clear D gene. Germline CDR1 reads SNHLY; CDR2 reads FYNNEI. V lost 6 bases and J 0 bases, leaving 8 bases between the germline ends. The CDR3 sequence is 14 residues long.

Many counts were recorded for this clonotype. The chain is built from TRBV20-1 and TRBJ2-1; D is unclear. The CDR3 is 12 amino acids. V lost 4 bases and J 10 bases, leaving 14 bases between the germline ends. Germline V gives CDR1 DFQATT, CDR2 SNEGSKA (reference sequence). CDR3 in DNA: TGCAGTGCTACAGATTTGAAAGGGGAGCAGTTCTTC. This gives the protein CSATDLKGEQFF.

This clonotype was seen at least ten times. The chain couples TRBV4-1 to TRBJ2-2; a possible D gene is TRBD1 (5 bases). Trimming removed 1 base at V and 9 bases at J, with 12 bases between. Germline values: CDR1 MGHRA, CDR2 YSYEKL. The CDR3 spans 14 residues. The CDR3 protein is CASSQAGWGRELFF. The CDR3 DNA reads TGCGCCAGCAGCCAAGCAGGATGGGGCCGGGAGCTGTTTTTT.

This clonotype was observed many times. The chain has TRBV5-4 and TRBJ1-6; 12 bases agree with TRBD1. The V gene end was trimmed by 0 bases and the J gene end by 10 bases; junction bases not matched to a gene: 2. The CDR3 spans 15 residues. Germline CDR1 is SGHNT and CDR2 is YYREEE (reference sequence). The CDR3 region is CASSLGDRGLSPLHF. In DNA form, the CDR3 reads TGTGCCAGCAGCTTGGGGGACAGGGGGCTATCACCCCTCCACTTT.